Each of the 10 T cell receptor beta chains below was sequenced from the same sample in a study of OX40 agonist ivuxolimab in advanced cancers. Produced via immunoSEQ multiplex PCR; TCRdb's table is partial and in-frame only. The sample contains more than 50,000 clones, more than 75% of which appear only once. The starting material was CD4+ or CD8+ T cells sorted from blood, obtained in a trial of the OX40 agonist ivuxolimab. The receptor source for this set is an adult with an advanced solid tumor such as melanoma, head and neck, liver or kidney cancer.

The gene calls are TRBV5-6 and TRBJ2-1; the D gene is possibly TRBD2 (6 bases). Per germline, CDR1 SGHDT and CDR2 YYEEEE. V lost 2 bases and J 7 bases, leaving 13 bases between the germline ends. This CDR3 has 14 residues. This CDR3 reads CASSFWGVWNEQFF. The DNA of the CDR3 is TGTGCCAGCAGCTTCTGGGGGGTGTGGAATGAGCAGTTCTTC.

The rearrangement joins TRBV9 to TRBJ2-3; a possible D gene is TRBD2 (5 bases). The V gene lost 3 bases and the J gene lost 2 bases, with 7 bases spanning the gap. Germline-derived CDR1 and CDR2 are SGDLS and YYNGEE. The CDR3 length is 13 residues. The CDR3 DNA reads TGTGCCAGCAGCGGGGGAGCCACAGATACGCAGTATTTT. This sequence encodes CASSGGATDTQYF.

The CDR3 DNA reads TGTGCCATCAGTGATAGACAGCCGGTTAACACCGGGGAGCTGTTTTTT. It specifies CAISDRQPVNTGELFF. This chain uses TRBV10-3 with TRBJ2-2, with D possibly TRBD1 on 5 matching bases. Deletions cut 3 bases from V and 2 bases from J, with 13 bases between. Germline lookup yields CDR1 ENHRY and CDR2 SYGVKD. CDR3 size: 16 residues.

The chain recombines TRBV29-1 with TRBJ2-7; D possibly corresponds to TRBD2 (6 bases). Between the trimmed V and J ends, which lost 7 bases and 2 bases, there was a span of 15 bases. The CDR3 length is 13 residues. Looked up from germline, CDR1 is SQVTM and CDR2 is ANQGSEA. The CDR3 sequence: CSAGDGLTYEQYF. CDR3 nucleotides: TGCAGCGCTGGGGACGGACTAACCTACGAGCAGTACTTC.

This chain joins TRBV6-6 and TRBJ1-5, with D perhaps matching TRBD1 (5 bases). CDR3 length: 15 residues. Trimming shortened V by 7 bases and J by 6 bases, and 19 bases separated the two germline ends. CDR1 is MNHNY and CDR2 is SVGAGI in the germline V gene (reference sequence). The CDR3 DNA is TGTGCCAGCACCCACACGGCAGGAGGGACTCAGCCCCAGCATTTT. Protein sequence: CASTHTAGGTQPQHF.

This clone was recorded a few times. The chain uses TRBV7-9 and TRBJ2-3; D remains ambiguous. The CDR3 spans 15 residues. V lost 5 bases and J lost 1, with 13 bases in between. The germline V gene encodes CDR1 SEHNR and CDR2 FQNEAQ (reference sequence). CDR3 sequence: CASSPWSQGTDTQYF. CDR3 nucleotide sequence: TGTGCCAGCAGCCCCTGGTCCCAGGGCACAGATACGCAGTATTTT. Supplemented by reference TRBV7-9 and TRBJ2-3, the full variable domain reads DTGVSQNPRHKITKRGQNVTFRCDPISEHNRLYWYRQTLGQGPEFLTYFQNEAQLEKSRLLSDRFSAERPKGSFSTLEIQRTEQGDSAMYLCASSPWSQGTDTQYFGPGTRLTVL.

The chain combines TRBV28 with TRBJ2-3, with 10 bases that match TRBD2. This CDR3 has 16 amino acids. J gave up 2 bases and V 8 bases, and 10 bases lay outside the gene matches. The germline gives CDR1 MDHEN, CDR2 SYDVKM. The chain's CDR3 is CASHKRTSGPTDTQYF. In DNA form, the CDR3 reads TGTGCCAGCCATAAACGGACTAGCGGACCCACAGATACGCAGTATTTT.

The chain carries TRBV5-4 and TRBJ2-3, with D possibly TRBD2 on 6 matching bases. Germline V gives CDR1 SGHNT, CDR2 YYREEE (reference sequence). The CDR3 contains 16 residues. The ends were cut back, 4 bases at V and 0 bases at J, with 15 bases in the middle. CDR3 loop: CASSNWDFTSTDTQYF. In nucleotides, the CDR3 is TGTGCCAGCAGCAACTGGGACTTCACGAGCACAGATACGCAGTATTTT. The variable domain in full, completed from reference TRBV5-4 and TRBJ2-3, reads ETGVTQSPTHLIKTRGQQVTLRCSSQSGHNTVSWYQQALGQGPQFIFQYYREEENGRGNFPPRFSGLQFPNYSSELNVNALELDDSALYLCASSNWDFTSTDTQYFGPGTRLTVL.

This clone ranks as medium-sized (0.01 to 0.1%). The V call is TRBV27, the J call TRBJ1-5, with D unclear. Looked up from germline, CDR1 is MNHEY and CDR2 is SMNVEV (reference sequence). The CDR3 totals 15 residues. The V end lost 6 bases, the J end lost 1 base, and 13 bases lay between the germline ends. CDR3 residues: CASRYEYRSNQPQHF. DNA of the CDR3: TGTGCCAGCAGGTACGAGTACCGAAGCAATCAGCCCCAGCATTTT.

V gene TRBV7-2 combines with J gene TRBJ1-5, with TRBD1 as a possible D gene (6 bases). Germline CDR1 is SGHTA and CDR2 is FQGNSA. The V end was cut by 5 bases, the J end by 0 bases, with 17 bases between. The CDR3 spans 17 residues. The CDR3, as DNA: TGTGCCAGCAGCCCTCGGGGGGCGAGGTATAGCAATCAGCCCCAGCATTTT. Protein sequence: CASSPRGARYSNQPQHF.